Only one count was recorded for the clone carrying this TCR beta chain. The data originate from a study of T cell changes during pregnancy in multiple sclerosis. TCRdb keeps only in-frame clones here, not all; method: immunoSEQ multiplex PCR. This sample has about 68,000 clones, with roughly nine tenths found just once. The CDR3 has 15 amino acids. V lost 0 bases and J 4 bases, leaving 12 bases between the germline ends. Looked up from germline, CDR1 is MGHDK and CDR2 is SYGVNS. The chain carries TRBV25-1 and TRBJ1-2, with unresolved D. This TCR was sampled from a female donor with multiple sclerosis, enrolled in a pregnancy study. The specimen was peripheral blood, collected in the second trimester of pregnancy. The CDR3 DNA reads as TGTGCCAGCAGTGAATATGACACCTTGGCCTATGGCTACACCTTC. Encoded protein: CASSEYDTLAYGYTF.